This T cell receptor (beta chain) was recovered during a study of blood T cell repertoires in COVID-19. As for the study in general: Both acute and convalescent COVID-19 samples were obtained from the United States, Italy and Spain.

Measured with immunoSEQ multiplex PCR; TCRdb has only the in-frame clones, and not every one. Among some 450,000 clones listed, around 88% were seen once. Germline V gene data show CDR1 as MNHEY and CDR2 as SMNVEV (reference sequence). The CDR3 is made up of 15 amino acids. Germline trimming cut 5 bases from V and 0 bases from J; bases unmatched to any gene: 4. The source material was peripheral blood. This clonotype was obtained from a woman in her 50s with COVID-19, enrolled during active disease. The chain has TRBV27 and TRBJ1-5, with 7 positions matching TRBD1. CDR3 loop: CASSPGTASNQPQHF. The CDR3 DNA reads TGTGCCAGCAGTCCAGGGACAGCTAGCAATCAGCCCCAGCATTTT.